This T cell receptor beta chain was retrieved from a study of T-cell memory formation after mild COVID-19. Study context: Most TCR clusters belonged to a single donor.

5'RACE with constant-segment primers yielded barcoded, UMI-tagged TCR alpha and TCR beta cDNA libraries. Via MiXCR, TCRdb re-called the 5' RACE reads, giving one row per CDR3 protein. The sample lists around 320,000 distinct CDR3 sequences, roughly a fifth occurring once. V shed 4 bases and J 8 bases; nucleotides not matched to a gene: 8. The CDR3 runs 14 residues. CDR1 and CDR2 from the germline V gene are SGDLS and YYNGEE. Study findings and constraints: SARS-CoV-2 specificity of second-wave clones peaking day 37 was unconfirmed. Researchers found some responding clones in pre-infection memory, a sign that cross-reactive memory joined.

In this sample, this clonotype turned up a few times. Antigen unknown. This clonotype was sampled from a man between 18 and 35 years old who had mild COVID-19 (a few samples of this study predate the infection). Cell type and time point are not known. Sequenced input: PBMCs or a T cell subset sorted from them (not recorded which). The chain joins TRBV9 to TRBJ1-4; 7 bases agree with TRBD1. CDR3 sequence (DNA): TGTGCCAGCAGCCGAGAGGGGGCACGGGAAAAACTGTTTTTT. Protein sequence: CASSREGAREKLFF.